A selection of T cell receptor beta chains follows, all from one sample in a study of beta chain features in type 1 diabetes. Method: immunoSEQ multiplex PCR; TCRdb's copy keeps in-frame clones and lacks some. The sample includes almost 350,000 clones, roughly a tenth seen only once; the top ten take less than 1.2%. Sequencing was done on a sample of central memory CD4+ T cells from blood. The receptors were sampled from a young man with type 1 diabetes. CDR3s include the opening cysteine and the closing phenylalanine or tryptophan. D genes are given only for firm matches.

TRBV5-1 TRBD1 CASSWGQGAENIQYF
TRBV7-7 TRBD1 CASSSTGSRANEQFF
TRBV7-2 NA CASSLRPPPKQETQYF
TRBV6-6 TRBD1 CASRPGGTVEKLFF
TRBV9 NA CASSAGTNTGELFF
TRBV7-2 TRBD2 CASSNPGGARTQYF
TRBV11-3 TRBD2 CASSSSGGPYNEQFF
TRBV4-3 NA CASSQDLGFPYNEQFF
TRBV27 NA CASSIAAGVNYGYTF
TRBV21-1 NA CASSKRSQVQETQYF
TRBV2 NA CASSEGQGGGYTF
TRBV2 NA CASSEDSGNQPQHF
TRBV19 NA CASTPGRGTGELFF
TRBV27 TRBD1 CASNGGQFVRNTEAFF
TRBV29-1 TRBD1 CSATGTDSNQPQHF
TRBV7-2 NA CASSDYLDYGYTF
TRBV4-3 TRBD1 CASSQDTSGTGANYGYTF
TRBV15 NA CATSRGVGQGGYEQYF
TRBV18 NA CASSSNPGPIGNTIYF
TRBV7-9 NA CASSLGPVSGNTIYF
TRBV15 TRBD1 CATSTRTGGREQYF
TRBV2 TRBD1 CASSPEAGGQLRGQYF
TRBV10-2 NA CASRGVIAETSTDTQYF
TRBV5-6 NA CASSLRRDGIEQYF
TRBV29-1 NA CSSKRGVGATEAFF
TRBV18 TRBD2 CASSPRTSGGETQYF
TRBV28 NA CASIPGGKGTEAFF
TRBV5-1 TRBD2 CASSRGVQETQYF
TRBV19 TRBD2 CASSIGGLAAKTQYF
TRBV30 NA CAWVGSPGTGELFF